This T cell receptor (beta chain) was identified in a study of OX40 agonist ivuxolimab in advanced cancers. Using immunoSEQ multiplex PCR, the repertoire was profiled, and TCRdb retains in-frame clones only, with some absent. The table lists roughly 90,000 clones, about 90% of them singletons, with roughly 0.84% in the top ten. This clone was seen once. The V and J ends lost 0 bases and 5 bases, in that order; junction bases with no gene match: 5. Germline loops: CDR1 SGHNT, CDR2 YYREEE (reference sequence). This CDR3 has 15 residues. The clonotype comes from an adult with an advanced solid tumor such as melanoma, head and neck, liver or kidney cancer. The sample here was CD4+ or CD8+ T cells sorted from blood, taken in a trial of the OX40 agonist ivuxolimab. V is TRBV5-4 and J is TRBJ2-5; 9 bases align to TRBD1. The CDR3 is CASSLVQGAGETQYF. The CDR3 bases are TGTGCCAGCAGCTTGGTACAGGGGGCAGGGGAGACCCAGTACTTC.